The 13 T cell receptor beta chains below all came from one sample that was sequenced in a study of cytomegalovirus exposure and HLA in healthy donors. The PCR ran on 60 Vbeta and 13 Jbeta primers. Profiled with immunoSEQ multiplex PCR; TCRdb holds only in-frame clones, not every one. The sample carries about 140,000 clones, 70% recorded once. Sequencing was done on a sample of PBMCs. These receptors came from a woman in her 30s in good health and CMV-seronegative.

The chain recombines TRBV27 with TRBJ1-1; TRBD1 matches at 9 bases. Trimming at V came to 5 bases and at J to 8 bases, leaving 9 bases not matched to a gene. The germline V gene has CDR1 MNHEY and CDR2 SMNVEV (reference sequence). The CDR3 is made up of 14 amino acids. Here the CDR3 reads CASSQIQGAKEAFF. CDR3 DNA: TGTGCCAGCAGTCAAATACAGGGGGCAAAAGAAGCTTTCTTT.

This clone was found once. DNA for the CDR3: TGTGCCATCAGTGGGGGACAGGGGGTCACTGAAGCTTTCTTT. It is translated as CAISGGQGVTEAFF. This chain joins TRBV10-3 and TRBJ1-1; 11 bases align to TRBD1. The length of the CDR3 is 14 residues. V lost 4 bases, J lost 4 bases, and 2 bases stayed unmatched. CDR1 is ENHRY and CDR2 is SYGVKD in the germline V gene.

This CDR3 is CASSEGVWGRLEQYV. The CDR3, as DNA: TGTGCCAGCAGTGAAGGTGTTTGGGGCCGACTCGAGCAGTACGTC. The V call is TRBV2, the J call TRBJ2-7, with a possible D match to TRBD1 (5 bases). Trimming shortened V by 1 base and J by 6 bases, and 16 bases separated the two germline ends. The CDR3 loop spans 15 amino acids. Germline CDR1 and CDR2: SNHLY and FYNNEI.

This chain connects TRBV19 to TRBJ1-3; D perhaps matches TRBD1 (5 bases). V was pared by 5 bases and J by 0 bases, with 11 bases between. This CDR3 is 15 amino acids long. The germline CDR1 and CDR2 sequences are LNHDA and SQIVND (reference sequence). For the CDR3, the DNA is TGTGCCAGTAGTCCCCGACAGCGCTCTGGAAACACCATATATTTT. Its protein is CASSPRQRSGNTIYF.

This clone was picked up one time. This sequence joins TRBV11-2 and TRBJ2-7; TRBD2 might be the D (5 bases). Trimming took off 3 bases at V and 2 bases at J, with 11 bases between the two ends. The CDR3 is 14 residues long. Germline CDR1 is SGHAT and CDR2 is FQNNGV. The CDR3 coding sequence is TGTGCCAGCAGCTTTCCCGCGGGCACCTACGAGCAGTACTTC. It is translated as CASSFPAGTYEQYF.

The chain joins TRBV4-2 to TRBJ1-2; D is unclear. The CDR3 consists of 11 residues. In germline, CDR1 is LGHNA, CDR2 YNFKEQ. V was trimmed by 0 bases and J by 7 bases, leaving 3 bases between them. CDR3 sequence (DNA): TGTGCCAGCAGCCAAGACGGTGGCTACACCTTC. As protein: CASSQDGGYTF.

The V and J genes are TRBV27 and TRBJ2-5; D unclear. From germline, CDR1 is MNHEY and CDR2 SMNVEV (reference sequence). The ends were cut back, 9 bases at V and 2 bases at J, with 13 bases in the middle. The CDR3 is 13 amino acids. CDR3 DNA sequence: TGTGCCAGACAAAGGTACGGGCAAGAGACCCAGTACTTC. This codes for CARQRYGQETQYF.

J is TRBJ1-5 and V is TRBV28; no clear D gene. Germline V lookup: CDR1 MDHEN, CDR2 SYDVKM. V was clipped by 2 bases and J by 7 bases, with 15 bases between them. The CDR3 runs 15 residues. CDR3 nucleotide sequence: TGTGCCAGCAGTTTACCCCCGACACTCCAACAGCCCCAGCATTTT. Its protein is CASSLPPTLQQPQHF.

The CDR3, as DNA: TGTGCCAGCAAGCTGAGACAGGCCTATGGCTACACCTTC. Translated: CASKLRQAYGYTF. The gene calls are TRBV2 and TRBJ1-2, with D perhaps matching TRBD1 (6 bases). V was shortened by 7 bases and J by 4 bases, with 13 bases between the two germline ends. This CDR3 region has 13 residues. Germline assignment: CDR1 SNHLY and CDR2 FYNNEI.

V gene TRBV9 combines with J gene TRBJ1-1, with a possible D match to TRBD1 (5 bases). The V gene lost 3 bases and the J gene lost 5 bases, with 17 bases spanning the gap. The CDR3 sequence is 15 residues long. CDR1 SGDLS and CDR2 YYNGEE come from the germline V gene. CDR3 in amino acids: CASSAGQTMGTEAFF. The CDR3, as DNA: TGTGCCAGCAGCGCCGGACAAACTATGGGAACTGAAGCTTTCTTT.

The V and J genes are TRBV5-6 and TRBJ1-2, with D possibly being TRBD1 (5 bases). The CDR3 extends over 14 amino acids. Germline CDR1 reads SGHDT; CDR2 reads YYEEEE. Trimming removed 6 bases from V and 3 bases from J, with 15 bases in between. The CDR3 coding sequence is TGTGCCAGCACCCTCGGCAGGGCTTACTATGGCTACACCTTC. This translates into CASTLGRAYYGYTF.

CDR3 DNA: TGTGCCAGCACCTCCCCCCGGGGGGCGTACACCGGGGAGCTGTTTTTT. Its translation is CASTSPRGAYTGELFF. V is TRBV6-7 and J is TRBJ2-2, with D tentatively TRBD2 (7 bases). TRBV6-7 is an open reading frame whose function is uncertain. The CDR3 consists of 16 residues. Deletions cut 7 bases from V and 3 bases from J, with 18 bases between.

The CDR3 loop is CASSHDGTVPGAQYF. In DNA, the CDR3 is TGCGCCAGCAGCCACGATGGGACAGTACCAGGGGCCCAGTACTTC. The J gene is TRBJ2-5, the V gene TRBV5-1; 7 nucleotides line up with TRBD1. The junction had 15 bases not matched to a gene; V was cut back by 4 bases and J by 9 bases. CDR3 length equals 15 residues. Germline V gene lookup returns CDR1 SGHRS and CDR2 YFSETQ.